This TCR beta chain was profiled in a study of T-cell memory formation after mild COVID-19. Study results and limitations: Clones that contracted clustered mainly in CM and EM if CD4+ and in EMRA if CD8+. Cross-reactive memory seemingly joined, as some responding clones were found in pre-infection memory. Day 15 to 85 contractors were CD4/CD8 balanced; later expanders leaned CD4+.

The authors produced TCR alpha and TCR beta cDNA libraries with sample barcodes and UMIs by 5'RACE using constant-segment primers. TCRdb redid the calling of the 5' RACE reads with MiXCR, one entry per CDR3 protein. This table has about 270,000 distinct CDR3 sequences, approximately 19% appearing once. Of note for this clonotype: Its antigen is undetermined.

The V gene's germline CDR1 is ENHRY and CDR2 SYGVKD. Between the trimmed V and J ends, which lost 2 bases and 6 bases, there was a span of 18 bases. The CDR3 contains 16 residues. What was sequenced was PBMCs or a T cell subset sorted from them (not recorded which). The chain uses TRBV10-3 and TRBJ2-3; tentative D call: TRBD2 (6 bases). This TCR was sampled from a young man who had mild COVID-19 (a few samples of this study predate the infection). Cell type and time point are not known. The CDR3 DNA sequence: TGTGCCATCAGTGAGGGTCGCGGGGTAAATAGTGATACGCAGTATTTT. This sequence encodes CAISEGRGVNSDTQYF.